This T cell receptor beta chain was sequenced during a study of T cell responses to AZD1222 COVID-19 vaccine. With regard to this clone: What it recognizes is unknown.

Sequenced by immunoSEQ multiplex PCR; TCRdb stores in-frame clones only, minus some. Seen here are some 130,000 clones, approximately 91% observed once, and the top ten hold around 0.99%. Study-level results: Seropositive AZD1222 recipients at baseline numbered only five or six.

Second-dose intervals of approximately 4 or approximately 12 weeks were pooled. This CDR3 is built from 12 residues. V shed 6 bases and J 4 bases; nucleotides not matched to a gene: 2. The sequence derives from an adult who received the AZD1222 COVID-19 vaccine. The input for sequencing was peripheral blood, taken 28 days after the second AZD1222 dose. This chain uses TRBV12-3 or TRBV12-4 with TRBJ1-2, with TRBD1 matching over 7 bases. The CDR3 reads CASRRTGYGYTF. As DNA, the CDR3 is TGTGCCAGCAGGAGGACAGGCTATGGCTACACCTTC.